The clone carrying this T cell receptor beta chain was detected only a few times. Antigen specificity is unknown. MiXCR, applied by TCRdb to the reads, yields one record per CDR3 protein. Of 300,000 to 400,000 distinct CDR3 sequences in the sample, over 7.5% are singletons; the top ten hold approximately 4.7%. This CDR3 is 13 amino acids long. Germline CDR1 is MNHNY and CDR2 is SVGAGI (reference sequence). V gave up 6 bases and J gave up 6 bases, with 12 bases separating them. The sample belongs to a study of T cell repertoires in cytomegalovirus infection. Study background: Public TCR beta signatures were indicative of both CMV infection and a matching HLA type. Overall study results and limits: CMV carriers with the relevant HLA were identified by cumulative public TCR beta family frequency. The study found HLA-C-restricted CMV-specific TCR beta clonotypes dominating the ex vivo response.

Sequences were obtained from PBMCs. This sequence joins TRBV6-6 and TRBJ1-5; possibly TRBD1 for D (5 bases). This clonotype was sampled from a human donor in good health (CMV status not recorded). Some clones in this sample may be carry-over from other donors' samples. DNA for the CDR3: TGTGCCAGCAGCCTCGTAGGGGTTCAGCCCCAGCATTTT. This sequence encodes CASSLVGVQPQHF.